One sample yielded the 28 T cell receptor beta chains listed below, sequenced in a study of PD-1 blockade in classical Hodgkin lymphoma. Only in-frame clones appear in the TCRdb table, and some are missing; sequencing was by immunoSEQ multiplex PCR. The table includes over 25,000 clones, about 72% detected once. This sample's time point: cycle 4 day 1 (C4D1), after 6 weeks of nivolumab. Each and every patient relapsed after autologous stem cell transplantation, and patients got differing brentuximab vedotin exposure. The sample here was peripheral blood mononuclear cells (PBMCs), taken before the fourth cycle of nivolumab. Receptors were obtained from a human donor with classical Hodgkin lymphoma.

This clone was detected only once. Germline and junction disagree at one end, which may indicate a read error. The V and J genes are TRBV9 and TRBJ2-7; TRBD1 is a possible D gene (5 bases). The CDR3 has 15 amino acids. Germline loops: CDR1 SGDLS, CDR2 YYNGEE. The CDR3 nucleotides read TGTGCCAGCAGCTCAGGGTCGGGCGAATCCTCCGAGCAGTACTTC. As protein: CASSSGSGESSEQYF.

V usage is TRBV5-1 and J usage is TRBJ2-3; possibly TRBD2 for D (5 bases). The length of the CDR3 is 15 residues. Germline assignment: CDR1 SGHRS and CDR2 YFSETQ. Trimming shortened V by 2 bases and J by 0 bases, and 10 bases separated the two germline ends. CDR3 sequence (DNA): TGCGCCAGCAGCTTAAGGGAGCTAAGCACAGATACGCAGTATTTT. Amino acids: CASSLRELSTDTQYF.

The rearrangement joins TRBV29-1 to TRBJ1-1, with D unresolved. V was cut by 0 bases and J by 9 bases, with 11 bases left in between. CDR1 is SQVTM and CDR2 is ANQGSEA in the germline V gene. The CDR3 spans 12 residues. The CDR3 DNA is TGCAGCGTTGAAGATCAATCCAGGAAAGCTTTCTTT. Encoded protein: CSVEDQSRKAFF. The complete variable domain, with remaining parts taken from reference TRBV29-1 and TRBJ1-1, reads SAVISQKPSRDICQRGTSLTIQCQVDSQVTMMFWYRQQPGQSLTLIATANQGSEATYESGFVIDKFPISRPNLTFSTLTVSNMSPEDSSIYLCSVEDQSRKAFFGQGTRLTVV.

V usage is TRBV7-9 and J usage is TRBJ2-5; a weak D match, TRBD2 (6 bases). This CDR3 is 15 amino acids long. V lost 5 bases to trimming and J lost 5 bases, with 18 bases between them. Germline CDR1 and CDR2: SEHNR and FQNEAQ (reference sequence). CDR3 DNA: TGTGCCAGCAGCCGGACTATGGGTGGTTGGGAGACCCAGTACTTC. It is translated as CASSRTMGGWETQYF.

The sample holds a few counts of this clone. The chain joins TRBV28 to TRBJ2-3, with TRBD2 identical over 8 bases. This CDR3 is built from 15 residues. Germline CDR1 and CDR2: MDHEN and SYDVKM. The V segment lost 5 bases and the J segment 2 bases; nucleotides outside the gene matches: 6. Here the CDR3 reads CASSERGPPTDTQYF. Written as DNA, the CDR3 is TGTGCCAGCAGTGAGCGGGGGCCGCCCACAGATACGCAGTATTTT. Full variable domain (outside the CDR3, taken from reference TRBV28 and TRBJ2-3): DVKVTQSSRYLVKRTGEKVFLECVQDMDHENMFWYRQDPGLGLRLIYFSYDVKMKEKGDIPEGYSVSREKKERFSLILESASTNQTSMYLCASSERGPPTDTQYFGPGTRLTVL.

The chain carries TRBV7-2 and TRBJ2-1; 8 nucleotides match TRBD2. With V trimmed by 2 bases and J by 7 bases, 13 bases remained unmatched. The CDR3 runs 17 residues. In germline, CDR1 is SGHTA, CDR2 FQGNSA. Written as DNA, the CDR3 is TGTGCCAGCAGCTTATCAACGAGGACGGGGGGGGCGAATGAGCAGTTCTTC. Protein sequence: CASSLSTRTGGANEQFF.

The V and J genes are TRBV14 and TRBJ2-7; D may be TRBD1 (6 bases). The CDR3 has 15 residues. Germline-derived CDR1 and CDR2 are SGHDN and FVKESK. With 0 bases removed from V and 2 bases from J, the gap between germline ends came to 11 bases. As DNA, the CDR3 is TGTGCCAGCAGCCAAGATTGGGGGCTGCCCTACGAGCAGTACTTC. Translated: CASSQDWGLPYEQYF.

This chain connects TRBV5-1 to TRBJ2-1, with D maybe TRBD2 (5 bases). The length of the CDR3 is 14 residues. V lost 0 bases and J lost 6, with 10 bases in between. The germline V gene has CDR1 SGHRS and CDR2 YFSETQ. The CDR3 region is CASSLVEAGNEQFF. CDR3 nucleotides: TGCGCCAGCAGCTTGGTTGAGGCGGGCAATGAGCAGTTCTTC.

A few counts support this clone. The J gene is TRBJ2-1, the V gene TRBV10-1; 8 bases are shared with TRBD2. CDR1 WNHNN and CDR2 SYGVQD come from the germline V gene (reference sequence). This CDR3 has 13 residues. The trim removed 11 bases at V and 15 bases at J, leaving 18 bases unmatched. CDR3 amino acids: CASPRGGGLGGFF. CDR3 nucleotides: TGCGCCTCACCGCGGGGAGGGGGACTAGGGGGGTTCTTC.

V is TRBV21-1 and J is TRBJ2-5; TRBD2 is the table's D call, not checked against the DNA. TRBV21-1 is deemed a pseudogene. The CDR3 has 16 amino acids. The CDR3 here is CASSKICAGVGETQYF. For the CDR3, the DNA is TGTGCCAGCAGCAAAATTTGCGCGGGGGTCGGGGAGACCCAGTACTTC.

The chain is built from TRBV15 and TRBJ2-7, with TRBD2 identical over 12 bases. V trimming: 9 bases; J trimming: 2 bases; junction bases outside the gene matches: 5. Germline assignment: CDR1 LNHNV and CDR2 YYDKDF (reference sequence). The CDR3 has 14 residues. CDR3 sequence (DNA): TGTGCCACTACACTAGCGGGGGGTACCTACGAGCAGTACTTC. Amino acid sequence: CATTLAGGTYEQYF.

CDR3 DNA: TGTGCCAGTAGTGACGCCACAGATACGCAGTATTTT. Translated: CASSDATDTQYF. V usage is TRBV19 and J usage is TRBJ2-3; D gene ambiguous. Germline V lookup: CDR1 LNHDA, CDR2 SQIVND (reference sequence). V shed 5 bases and J shed 2 bases, with 5 bases lying between them. The CDR3 has 12 residues.

This clone has a single count. This chain connects TRBV28 to TRBJ2-1; D not certain. Per germline, CDR1 MDHEN and CDR2 SYDVKM. There are 13 residues in the CDR3. V was clipped by 5 bases and J by 7 bases, with 12 bases between them. In nucleotides, the CDR3 is TGTGCCAGCAGTGGCCCGGGCCTAAATGAGCAGTTCTTC. Translated, it gives CASSGPGLNEQFF.

In its sample, this clone was seen once. The chain couples TRBV5-6 to TRBJ1-2; D unclear. Trimming left V 2 bases short and J 1 base short, with 9 bases between. CDR1 and CDR2 from the germline V gene are SGHDT and YYEEEE. This CDR3 has 14 residues. The CDR3 DNA sequence: TGTGCCAGCAGCTTTTCTAGGATTAACTATGGCTACACCTTC. Translation: CASSFSRINYGYTF.

This clone was observed a handful of times. J is TRBJ1-6 and V is TRBV28; 9 nucleotides align to TRBD1. Germline CDR1 reads MDHEN; CDR2 reads SYDVKM. The CDR3 has 14 amino acids. Trimming at V came to 3 bases and at J to 9 bases, leaving 3 bases not matched to a gene. CDR3 bases: TGTGCCAGCAGTTTTTGGGACAGGGTTTCACCCCTCCACTTT. Residues: CASSFWDRVSPLHF.

The chain combines TRBV7-3 with TRBJ2-1; tentatively, D is TRBD1 or TRBD2 (5 bases each). The germline V and J ends were trimmed by 5 bases and 5 bases, with 19 bases remaining between them. Germline lookup yields CDR1 SGHTA and CDR2 FQGTGA. The CDR3 runs 16 residues. The CDR3, as DNA: TGTGCCAGCAGCCCCTGGGGCGGTTACGGGGACAATGAGCAGTTCTTC. Protein: CASSPWGGYGDNEQFF.

This sequence joins TRBV28 and TRBJ1-1; D is unresolved. V gave up 3 bases and J gave up 1 base, with 9 bases separating them. The CDR3 length is 14 residues. The germline CDR1 and CDR2 sequences are MDHEN and SYDVKM. The CDR3 sequence is CASSLPGPNTEAFF. The CDR3 nucleotides are TGTGCCAGCAGTTTGCCTGGTCCGAACACTGAAGCTTTCTTT.

The J gene is TRBJ1-1, the V gene TRBV5-1, with a weak D call TRBD1 (5 bases). V was pared by 5 bases and J by 3 bases, with 11 bases between. Germline V gene lookup returns CDR1 SGHRS and CDR2 YFSETQ. The CDR3 contains 13 residues. CDR3 in amino acids: CASSPWGDTEAFF. In DNA, the CDR3 is TGCGCCAGCAGTCCTTGGGGGGACACTGAAGCTTTCTTT.

This clone was picked up one time. This chain connects TRBV5-1 to TRBJ2-2, with 8 bases aligning to TRBD1. From germline, CDR1 is SGHRS and CDR2 YFSETQ. The CDR3 covers 19 residues. With 6 bases clipped from V and 0 bases from J, the junction kept 16 bases outside the gene matches. CDR3 region: CASTPRGQGKKPNTGELFF. In DNA form, the CDR3 reads TGCGCCAGCACCCCGCGAGGACAGGGTAAAAAGCCGAACACCGGGGAGCTGTTTTTT.

V and J are TRBV2 and TRBJ1-3, with D uncertain. In germline, CDR1 is SNHLY, CDR2 FYNNEI. Trimming removed 8 bases from V and 2 bases from J, with 16 bases in between. The CDR3 contains 15 residues. The CDR3 here is CASRSQLLPGNTIYF. As DNA, the CDR3 is TGTGCCAGCCGTAGTCAACTTCTTCCTGGAAACACCATATATTTT.

V and J are TRBV7-2 and TRBJ2-3, with D unclear. Trimming cost V 1 base and J 5 bases, with 7 bases left between them. This CDR3 contains 13 residues. Germline V gene sequence: CDR1 SGHTA, CDR2 FQGNSA. The CDR3 coding sequence is TGTGCCAGCAGCTTAGTGTTAGGAGATACGCAGTATTTT. Translation gives CASSLVLGDTQYF.

This clone was observed once. V is TRBV30 and J is TRBJ2-7; D call uncertain. Germline V gives CDR1 GTSNPN, CDR2 SVGIG (reference sequence). V lost 2 bases to trimming and J lost 2 bases, with 22 bases between them. The CDR3 loop spans 17 amino acids. This chain's CDR3 is CAWSPAPRLGRTYEQYF. CDR3 nucleotides: TGTGCCTGGAGTCCCGCCCCCAGACTCGGCCGTACCTACGAGCAGTACTTC.

The chain's CDR3 is CASSFRLSSYNEQFF. CDR3 sequence (DNA): TGTGCCAGCAGTTTTCGGCTCTCCTCCTACAATGAGCAGTTCTTC. V gene TRBV6-5 combines with J gene TRBJ2-1; D not certain. The CDR3 covers 15 residues. Between the trimmed V and J ends, which lost 4 bases and 0 bases, there was a span of 10 bases. The germline V gene has CDR1 MNHEY and CDR2 SVGAGI.

V gene TRBV10-2 combines with J gene TRBJ1-4; tentative D call: TRBD1 (5 bases). The germline V gene encodes CDR1 WSHSY and CDR2 SAAADI. The CDR3 is 13 residues long. Trimming cost V 10 bases and J 3 bases, with 12 bases left between them. Here the CDR3 DNA reads TGCGCCACCTCCCGGGGGGCTAATGAAAAACTGTTTTTT. Protein sequence: CATSRGANEKLFF.

There are a few counts of this clone. V and J are TRBV6-1 and TRBJ1-6; maybe TRBD1 (5 bases). The V and J ends lost 0 bases and 2 bases respectively, with 5 bases between them. This CDR3 has 15 residues. Germline CDR1 MNHNS, CDR2 SASEGT. CDR3 region: CASSEAGPYNSPLHF. CDR3 nucleotide sequence: TGTGCCAGCAGTGAAGCGGGACCCTATAATTCACCCCTCCACTTT.

The chain uses TRBV27 and TRBJ1-1; weak D call: TRBD1 (5 bases). CDR1 and CDR2 (germline): MNHEY, SMNVEV (reference sequence). Trimming stripped 1 base from V and 6 bases from J, with 12 bases between. The CDR3 is 14 amino acids. CDR3 loop: CASSLYEGSAEAFF. CDR3 in DNA: TGTGCCAGCAGTTTATATGAGGGGAGCGCTGAAGCTTTCTTT.

The V call is TRBV2, the J call TRBJ2-7, with a possible D match to TRBD1 (5 bases). The CDR3 contains 16 residues. V gave up 3 bases and J gave up 1 base, with 16 bases separating them. Germline lookup yields CDR1 SNHLY and CDR2 FYNNEI. Here the CDR3 DNA reads TGTGCCAGCAGTGATTCCTTGGACACCATTTCCTACGAGCAGTACTTC. It is translated as CASSDSLDTISYEQYF. The full variable domain, rest sourced from reference TRBV2 and TRBJ2-7, is EPEVTQTPSHQVTQMGQEVILRCVPISNHLYFYWYRQILGQKVEFLVSFYNNEISEKSEIFDDQFSVERPDGSNFTLKIRSTKLEDSAMYFCASSDSLDTISYEQYFGPGTRLTVT.

This clone rates as medium-sized. This sequence joins TRBV27 and TRBJ2-1, with TRBD2 matching over 8 bases. Germline V gene sequence: CDR1 MNHEY, CDR2 SMNVEV (reference sequence). The length of the CDR3 is 15 residues. The J segment lost 5 bases and the V segment lost 5 bases, leaving 8 bases of the junction unmatched. The DNA for the CDR3 is TGTGCCAGCAGTATTAGCGGGATCAAACACAATGAGCAGTTCTTC. Translating gives CASSISGIKHNEQFF.